This paragraph covers one TCR beta chain sequence. CDR1 and CDR2 from the germline V gene are ENHRY and SYGVKD. The CDR3 totals 11 residues. Trimming shortened V by 2 bases and J by 5 bases, and 4 bases separated the two germline ends. The data originate from a study of blood T cell repertoires in COVID-19. The repertoire was sequenced with immunoSEQ multiplex PCR; TCRdb's copy has only in-frame clones and lacks some. The repertoire holds around 53,000 clones, with more than 75% as singletons. The sequencing input was peripheral blood. The sequence came from a man in his forties or fifties with active or convalescent COVID-19. This rearrangement joins TRBV10-3 to TRBJ2-7; D not resolved. The CDR3 sequence: CAISELHEQYF. The DNA for the CDR3 is TGTGCCATCAGTGAGCTCCACGAGCAGTACTTC.